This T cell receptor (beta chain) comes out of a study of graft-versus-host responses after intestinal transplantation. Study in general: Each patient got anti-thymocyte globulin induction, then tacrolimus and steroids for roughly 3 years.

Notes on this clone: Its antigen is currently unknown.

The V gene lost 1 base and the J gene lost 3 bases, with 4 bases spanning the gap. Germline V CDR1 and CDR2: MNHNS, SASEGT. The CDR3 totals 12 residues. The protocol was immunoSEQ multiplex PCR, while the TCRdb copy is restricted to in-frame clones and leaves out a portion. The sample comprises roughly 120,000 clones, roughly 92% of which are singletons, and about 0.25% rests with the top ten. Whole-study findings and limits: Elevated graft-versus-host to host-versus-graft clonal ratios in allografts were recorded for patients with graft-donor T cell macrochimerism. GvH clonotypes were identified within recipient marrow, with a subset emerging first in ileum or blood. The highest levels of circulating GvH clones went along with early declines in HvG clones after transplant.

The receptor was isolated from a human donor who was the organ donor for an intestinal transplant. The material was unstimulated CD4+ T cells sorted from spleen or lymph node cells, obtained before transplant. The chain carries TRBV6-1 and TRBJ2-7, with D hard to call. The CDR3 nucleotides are TGTGCCAGCAGTGAAGGGGGCTACGAGCAGTACTTC. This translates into CASSEGGYEQYF.